The 12 T cell receptor beta chains in this list originate from one sample, sequenced in a study of shared clonotypes between healthy human individuals. The method was immunoSEQ multiplex PCR; TCRdb's version includes in-frame clones alone and lacks a portion of them. Here the sample spans roughly 2.5 million clones, more than 80% being singletons. Sequences were obtained from naive CD4+ T cells sorted from blood. The subset is: CD45RA+ positively selected. All receptors derive from a man younger than 35 in good health.

The chain links TRBV9 to TRBJ2-5; 8 bases are a match to TRBD2. Per germline, CDR1 SGDLS and CDR2 YYNGEE. After removal of 4 bases from V and 5 bases from J, the junction contained 4 bases not matched to a gene. This CDR3 region has 13 residues. CDR3 sequence reads: CASSLGGGETQYF. Written as DNA, the CDR3 is TGTGCCAGCAGCCTAGGCGGGGGGGAGACCCAGTACTTC.

The chain combines TRBV7-2 with TRBJ1-2, with D unclear. The CDR3 sequence is 15 residues long. The ends were cut back, 6 bases at V and 0 bases at J, with 14 bases in the middle. Germline CDR1 SGHTA, CDR2 FQGNSA. The CDR3 spells CASRPRSTANYGYTF. CDR3 sequence (DNA): TGTGCCAGCAGGCCACGTAGTACAGCTAACTATGGCTACACCTTC. Using reference TRBV7-2 and TRBJ1-2 for the parts outside the CDR3, the full variable domain is GAGVSQSPSNKVTEKGKDVELRCDPISGHTALYWYRQSLGQGLEFLIYFQGNSAPDKSGLPSDRFSAERTGGSVSTLTIQRTQQEDSAVYLCASRPRSTANYGYTFGSGTRLTVV.

V usage is TRBV6-5 and J usage is TRBJ2-1; tentatively, D is TRBD1 (6 bases). From germline, CDR1 is MNHEY and CDR2 SVGAGI. V lost 11 bases and J 4 bases, leaving 15 bases between the germline ends. This CDR3 comprises 13 residues. DNA for the CDR3: TGTGCCGCGTGGTGGGACATATACAATGAGCAGTTCTTC. Its protein is CAAWWDIYNEQFF.

The J gene is TRBJ1-6, the V gene TRBV25-1; perhaps TRBD1 as D (6 bases). Between the trimmed V and J ends, which lost 4 bases and 8 bases, there was a span of 15 bases. The length of the CDR3 is 15 residues. Germline V gene data show CDR1 as MGHDK and CDR2 as SYGVNS. The CDR3 region is CASSGTTGLDSPLHF. CDR3 DNA: TGTGCCAGCAGTGGAACGACAGGTCTGGATTCACCCCTCCACTTT. The variable domain in full, completed from reference TRBV25-1 and TRBJ1-6, reads EADIYQTPRYLVIGTGKKITLECSQTMGHDKMYWYQQDPGMELHLIHYSYGVNSTEKGDLSSESTVSRIRTEHFPLTLESARPSHTSQYLCASSGTTGLDSPLHFGNGTRLTVT.

J is TRBJ2-1 and V is TRBV10-1; the match to TRBD2 covers 8 bases. V was clipped by 4 bases and J by 4 bases; unmatched bases: 6. Germline assignment: CDR1 WNHNN and CDR2 SYGVQD (reference sequence). This CDR3 is built from 15 residues. CDR3 coding DNA: TGCGCCAGCAGTGGGGCTAGCGGGCAGTACAATGAGCAGTTCTTC. Translating it yields CASSGASGQYNEQFF.

This clone showed up just a few times. Distinct nucleotide sequences in the sample also encode this CDR3. V gene TRBV5-1 combines with J gene TRBJ2-7; no firm D call. Between the trimmed V and J ends, which lost 0 bases and 1 base, there was a span of 5 bases. Looked up from germline, CDR1 is SGHRS and CDR2 is YFSETQ. This CDR3 spans 13 amino acids. CDR3 nucleotide sequence: TGCGCCAGCAGCTTGGGCAGGTCCTACGAGCAGTACTTC. It codes for CASSLGRSYEQYF.

CDR3 protein: CASSRTGDYEQYF. In nucleotides, the CDR3 is TGTGCCAGCAGCCGGACAGGGGACTACGAGCAGTACTTC. The chain carries TRBV7-2 and TRBJ2-7, with 9 bases lining up with TRBD1. There are 13 residues in the CDR3. Germline V gene data show CDR1 as SGHTA and CDR2 as FQGNSA. V shed 5 bases, J shed 3 bases, and the junction held 2 bases outside the gene matches. The whole variable domain, remainder taken from reference TRBV7-2 and TRBJ2-7, is GAGVSQSPSNKVTEKGKDVELRCDPISGHTALYWYRQSLGQGLEFLIYFQGNSAPDKSGLPSDRFSAERTGGSVSTLTIQRTQQEDSAVYLCASSRTGDYEQYFGPGTRLTVT.

This chain joins TRBV2 and TRBJ1-1; D might be TRBD1 (5 bases). Germline loops: CDR1 SNHLY, CDR2 FYNNEI. V dropped 6 bases and J dropped 1 base, with 12 bases sitting between them. The CDR3 totals 14 residues. CDR3 sequence reads: CASRNPGGNTEAFF. CDR3 DNA: TGTGCCAGCAGAAACCCGGGGGGGAACACTGAAGCTTTCTTT.

A note on this clone: The sample contains more than one DNA sequence encoding this CDR3. The rearrangement joins TRBV5-1 to TRBJ1-1; the match to TRBD1 covers 7 bases. The length of the CDR3 is 15 residues. Trimming removed 0 bases from V and 1 base from J; junction bases left unmatched: 3. Looked up from germline, CDR1 is SGHRS and CDR2 is YFSETQ. CDR3 nucleotides: TGCGCCAGCAGCTTGGCGGGACAGACGAACACTGAAGCTTTCTTT. Its translation: CASSLAGQTNTEAFF.

The J gene is TRBJ2-1, the V gene TRBV15; unclear D gene. The CDR3 is 15 residues long. Per the germline V gene, CDR1 is LNHNV and CDR2 is YYDKDF (reference sequence). The V end lost 0 bases, the J end lost 4 bases, and 10 bases lay between the germline ends. The chain's CDR3 is CATSRDAAGYNEQFF. The CDR3 coding sequence is TGTGCCACCAGCAGAGATGCGGCAGGATACAATGAGCAGTTCTTC. Full variable domain (missing parts from reference TRBV15 and TRBJ2-1): DAMVIQNPRYQVTQFGKPVTLSCSQTLNHNVMYWYQQKSSQAPKLLFHYYDKDFNNEADTPDNFQSRRPNTSFCFLDIRSPGLGDTAMYLCATSRDAAGYNEQFFGPGTRLTVL.

The chain links TRBV2 to TRBJ2-2; D may be TRBD1 (6 bases). V lost 3 bases, J lost 0 bases, and 8 bases lay in between. The CDR3 has 15 residues. Per the germline V gene, CDR1 is SNHLY and CDR2 is FYNNEI. The CDR3 DNA reads as TGTGCCAGCAGTGACGAGGGGGCGAACACCGGGGAGCTGTTTTTT. As protein: CASSDEGANTGELFF.

V gene TRBV29-1 combines with J gene TRBJ2-1; D unresolved. CDR1 is SQVTM and CDR2 is ANQGSEA in the germline V gene. V lost 7 bases, J lost 0 bases, and 13 bases lay in between. The CDR3 runs to 14 residues. The DNA of the CDR3 is TGCAGCGCCCTGACTTATAGCTCCTACAATGAGCAGTTCTTC. It encodes CSALTYSSYNEQFF.